A selection of T cell receptor beta chains follows, all from one sample in a study of blood T cell repertoires in COVID-19. This table comes from immunoSEQ multiplex PCR, and its TCRdb copy is limited to in-frame clones, with some not included. The sample yields 200,000 to 250,000 clones, roughly 80% seen once. Sequencing was carried out using peripheral blood. These receptors came from a woman older than 75 with active or convalescent COVID-19. Both conserved end residues are part of each CDR3. Fields, in order: V gene, D gene, J gene, clone size, CDR3 DNA, CDR3 protein. A D gene is named only where the DNA matches it firmly. Clone size is stated in some rows and not others, as once, few, many or a class when expanded.

v_call: TRBV7-6
d_call: TRBD2
j_call: TRBJ2-1
clone_size: .
cdr3_nt: TGTGCCAGCAGCTTGGACAGCGGGAGGGCCAGAGATGAGCAGTTCTTC
cdr3_aa: CASSLDSGRARDEQFF

v_call: TRBV5-6
d_call: TRBD2
j_call: TRBJ2-7
clone_size: .
cdr3_nt: TGTGCCAGCAGCCCCGGGGCTAGCGGAACCTACGAGCAGTACTTC
cdr3_aa: CASSPGASGTYEQYF

v_call: TRBV18
d_call: TRBD2
j_call: TRBJ2-5
clone_size: .
cdr3_nt: TGTGCCAGCTCACCCAAGACTAGCGGGGGGGTTCTGAACCAAGAGACCCAGTACTTC
cdr3_aa: CASSPKTSGGVLNQETQYF

v_call: TRBV18
d_call: .
j_call: TRBJ2-7
clone_size: .
cdr3_nt: TGTGCCAGCTCACCCGGCAGGCACCACTACGAGCAGTACTTC
cdr3_aa: CASSPGRHHYEQYF

v_call: TRBV6-2/TRBV6-3
d_call: TRBD1
j_call: TRBJ2-5
clone_size: .
cdr3_nt: TGTGCCAGCAGTTACATACAGGGGGGACCGTACCAAGAGACCCAGTACTTC
cdr3_aa: CASSYIQGGPYQETQYF

v_call: TRBV9
d_call: TRBD1
j_call: TRBJ1-6
clone_size: few
cdr3_nt: TGTGCCAGCAGCACTGGACAGGGATTAAGCTCACCCCTCCACTTT
cdr3_aa: CASSTGQGLSSPLHF

v_call: TRBV6-2/TRBV6-3
d_call: .
j_call: TRBJ1-4
clone_size: once
cdr3_nt: TGTGCCAGCAGTTACCGTAATGAAAAACTGTTTTTT
cdr3_aa: CASSYRNEKLFF

v_call: TRBV20-1
d_call: TRBD2
j_call: TRBJ2-2
clone_size: .
cdr3_nt: TGCAGTGCTAGTCGGGGGGATTACACCGGGGAGCTGTTTTTT
cdr3_aa: CSASRGDYTGELFF

v_call: TRBV15
d_call: .
j_call: TRBJ2-7
clone_size: .
cdr3_nt: TGTGCCACCAGCGGAGGCTGGGCAGGTGGAGAGCAGTACTTC
cdr3_aa: CATSGGWAGGEQYF

v_call: TRBV5-4
d_call: TRBD1
j_call: TRBJ1-1
clone_size: .
cdr3_nt: TGTGCCAGCAGCGGAAGGGACAGGGCCCCTGAAGCTTTCTTT
cdr3_aa: CASSGRDRAPEAFF

v_call: TRBV30
d_call: .
j_call: TRBJ1-1
clone_size: .
cdr3_nt: TGTGCCTGGGGAGACACGAACACTGAAGCTTTCTTT
cdr3_aa: CAWGDTNTEAFF

v_call: TRBV18
d_call: .
j_call: TRBJ2-2
clone_size: .
cdr3_nt: TGTGCCAGCTCACCAGCAGTTCGCGGCACCGGGGAGCTGTTTTTT
cdr3_aa: CASSPAVRGTGELFF

v_call: TRBV18
d_call: .
j_call: TRBJ1-2
clone_size: .
cdr3_nt: TGTGCCAGCTCACCAGACAGGTCCAACTATGGCTACACCTTC
cdr3_aa: CASSPDRSNYGYTF

v_call: TRBV27
d_call: TRBD2
j_call: TRBJ2-1
clone_size: .
cdr3_nt: TGTGCCAGCAGTTTATCTCTAGCGGGGGTAGGTGAGCAGTTCTTC
cdr3_aa: CASSLSLAGVGEQFF

v_call: TRBV7-9
d_call: TRBD2
j_call: TRBJ2-1
clone_size: .
cdr3_nt: TGTGCCAGCACCTCCGGGACTACCAACAATGAGCAGTTCTTC
cdr3_aa: CASTSGTTNNEQFF

v_call: TRBV7-2
d_call: TRBD1
j_call: TRBJ1-3
clone_size: .
cdr3_nt: TGTGCCAGCAGCCCGCGGACAGGGGTGGGAAACACCATATATTTT
cdr3_aa: CASSPRTGVGNTIYF

v_call: TRBV5-4
d_call: .
j_call: TRBJ2-7
clone_size: .
cdr3_nt: TGTGCCAGCAGCTTGGACCAGCGAACCGACGAGCAGTACTTC
cdr3_aa: CASSLDQRTDEQYF

v_call: TRBV6-5
d_call: .
j_call: TRBJ1-1
clone_size: .
cdr3_nt: TGTGCCAGCAGGGACCGGACAGTGATGAACACTGAAGCTTTCTTT
cdr3_aa: CASRDRTVMNTEAFF

v_call: TRBV28
d_call: .
j_call: TRBJ2-7
clone_size: .
cdr3_nt: TGTGCCAGCAGTCCCTTTCTGGGCCGGGGCTACGAGCAGTACTTC
cdr3_aa: CASSPFLGRGYEQYF

v_call: TRBV5-6
d_call: .
j_call: TRBJ2-3
clone_size: .
cdr3_nt: TGTGCCAGCAGCCCCGGGACTTTCACAGATACGCAGTATTTT
cdr3_aa: CASSPGTFTDTQYF

v_call: TRBV30
d_call: .
j_call: TRBJ1-6
clone_size: .
cdr3_nt: TGTGCCTGGAGAACCCAGGATAATTCACCCCTCCACTTT
cdr3_aa: CAWRTQDNSPLHF

v_call: TRBV6-2/TRBV6-3
d_call: TRBD1
j_call: TRBJ1-5
clone_size: few
cdr3_nt: TGTGCCAGCAGTTCTAGGCCGCGACAGGGGCATCAGCCCCAGCATTTT
cdr3_aa: CASSSRPRQGHQPQHF

v_call: TRBV3-1/TRBV3-2
d_call: .
j_call: TRBJ1-3
clone_size: .
cdr3_nt: TGTGCCAGCAGCCAAGTGGCGGGGGGAGGAAACACCATATATTTT
cdr3_aa: CASSQVAGGGNTIYF

v_call: TRBV27
d_call: TRBD2
j_call: TRBJ2-1
clone_size: .
cdr3_nt: TGTGCCAGCAGTTTGAGCGGGGGGGTGTACAATGAGCAGTTCTTC
cdr3_aa: CASSLSGGVYNEQFF

v_call: TRBV19
d_call: .
j_call: TRBJ2-1
clone_size: .
cdr3_nt: TGTGCCAGTAGTATAGGGCCTAGGGGTTACAATGAGCAGTTCTTC
cdr3_aa: CASSIGPRGYNEQFF

v_call: TRBV5-1
d_call: TRBD2
j_call: TRBJ2-7
clone_size: few
cdr3_nt: TGCGCCAGCAGCTTGGATGTAGGCGGGACTAGGCAGTACTTC
cdr3_aa: CASSLDVGGTRQYF

v_call: TRBV5-1
d_call: TRBD1
j_call: TRBJ2-1
clone_size: .
cdr3_nt: TGCGCCAGCAGCGCCCCCGGGAAGGGACAGAACAATGAGCAGTTCTTC
cdr3_aa: CASSAPGKGQNNEQFF

v_call: TRBV30
d_call: .
j_call: TRBJ1-3
clone_size: .
cdr3_nt: TGTGCCTGGAGTGTAAGCCGCCAGGGTGCCTATGACGGTGGAAACACCATATATTTT
cdr3_aa: CAWSVSRQGAYDGGNTIYF

v_call: TRBV5-1
d_call: .
j_call: TRBJ2-3
clone_size: .
cdr3_nt: TGCGCCAGCAGCTTCCGGTCCAGCACAGATACGCAGTATTTT
cdr3_aa: CASSFRSSTDTQYF

v_call: TRBV6-2/TRBV6-3
d_call: .
j_call: TRBJ2-5
clone_size: .
cdr3_nt: TGTGCCAGCAGTTACCTCGAGACCCAGTACTTC
cdr3_aa: CASSYLETQYF

v_call: TRBV5-4
d_call: TRBD1
j_call: TRBJ2-2
clone_size: .
cdr3_nt: TGTGCCAGCAGCTTGCGTGACAGGGCTGCCGGGGAGCTGTTTTTT
cdr3_aa: CASSLRDRAAGELFF

v_call: TRBV5-1
d_call: TRBD2
j_call: TRBJ2-7
clone_size: .
cdr3_nt: TGCGCCAGCAGCCCCCTAGCGGGAGGGATGGACGAGCAGTACTTC
cdr3_aa: CASSPLAGGMDEQYF

v_call: TRBV6-6
d_call: TRBD1
j_call: TRBJ1-5
clone_size: once
cdr3_nt: TGTGCCAGCAGTGTACAGGGGGCCCAGCCCCAGCATTTT
cdr3_aa: CASSVQGAQPQHF

v_call: TRBV9
d_call: TRBD1
j_call: TRBJ2-7
clone_size: .
cdr3_nt: TGTGCCAGCAGCGTAGCGACAGGGGGCTTCTACGAGCAGTACTTC
cdr3_aa: CASSVATGGFYEQYF

v_call: TRBV4-3
d_call: .
j_call: TRBJ2-7
clone_size: .
cdr3_nt: TGCGCCAGCAGCCAATTCTCTAGGGGGTCCTACGAGCAGTACTTC
cdr3_aa: CASSQFSRGSYEQYF

v_call: TRBV28
d_call: .
j_call: TRBJ1-2
clone_size: .
cdr3_nt: TGTGCCAGCAGTTTAGAAAGCGAGGGTTACTATGGCTACACCTTC
cdr3_aa: CASSLESEGYYGYTF

v_call: TRBV14
d_call: .
j_call: TRBJ1-2
clone_size: few
cdr3_nt: TGTGCCAGCAGTCATCCTGTCGGGGGAAAGAGGAACTATGGCTACACCTTC
cdr3_aa: CASSHPVGGKRNYGYTF

v_call: TRBV5-5
d_call: .
j_call: TRBJ2-3
clone_size: .
cdr3_nt: TGTGCCAGCAGCTTGGTCTTCGGCACAGATACGCAGTATTTT
cdr3_aa: CASSLVFGTDTQYF

v_call: TRBV7-2
d_call: .
j_call: TRBJ2-3
clone_size: .
cdr3_nt: TGTGCCAGCAGCTTATCGCTTTCGGGCGGGGGCACAGATACGCAGTATTTT
cdr3_aa: CASSLSLSGGGTDTQYF

v_call: TRBV19
d_call: .
j_call: TRBJ1-2
clone_size: .
cdr3_nt: TGTGCCAGCTGCCCCCGACCAGGGGCTAACTATGGCTACACCTTC
cdr3_aa: CASCPRPGANYGYTF

v_call: TRBV5-1
d_call: .
j_call: TRBJ2-3
clone_size: .
cdr3_nt: TGCGCCAGCACCACCGTTTCTATTAGCACAGATACGCAGTATTTT
cdr3_aa: CASTTVSISTDTQYF

v_call: TRBV7-8
d_call: .
j_call: TRBJ2-7
clone_size: .
cdr3_nt: TGTGCCAGCAGCCCATCTGCGGGTTACGAGCAGTACTTC
cdr3_aa: CASSPSAGYEQYF

v_call: TRBV6-2/TRBV6-3
d_call: .
j_call: TRBJ2-1
clone_size: .
cdr3_nt: TGTGCCAGCAGTTACTCGCACCAGGGTGGGAACTATGAGCAGTTCTTC
cdr3_aa: CASSYSHQGGNYEQFF

v_call: TRBV7-2
d_call: TRBD2
j_call: TRBJ2-3
clone_size: .
cdr3_nt: TGTGCCAGCAGCCTCCGACTAGCGGGTAATACGCAGTATTTT
cdr3_aa: CASSLRLAGNTQYF

v_call: TRBV11-1
d_call: .
j_call: TRBJ2-7
clone_size: .
cdr3_nt: TGTGCCAGCAGCTTATCAAGACAGAACTACGAGCAGTACTTC
cdr3_aa: CASSLSRQNYEQYF

v_call: TRBV9
d_call: TRBD1
j_call: TRBJ2-2
clone_size: .
cdr3_nt: TGTGCCAGCACCCAGGGGGCCGGCACCGGGGAGCTGTTTTTT
cdr3_aa: CASTQGAGTGELFF

v_call: TRBV20-1
d_call: .
j_call: TRBJ2-7
clone_size: .
cdr3_nt: TGCAGTGCTAGAGATAGGGGAGAGCAGTACTTC
cdr3_aa: CSARDRGEQYF

v_call: TRBV7-2
d_call: TRBD2
j_call: TRBJ2-2
clone_size: .
cdr3_nt: TGTGCCAGCAGCCCAGAGGTAGCGGGGGCGGCGAACACCGGGGAGCTGTTTTTT
cdr3_aa: CASSPEVAGAANTGELFF

v_call: TRBV7-6
d_call: .
j_call: TRBJ1-3
clone_size: .
cdr3_nt: TGTGCCAGCAGCTTATACGACAGGACGGAATCTGGAAACACCATATATTTT
cdr3_aa: CASSLYDRTESGNTIYF

v_call: TRBV21-1
d_call: .
j_call: TRBJ2-7
clone_size: once
cdr3_nt: TGTGCCAGCAGCAAAGGGCGGGGACAGGGGGCTCAAGAGCAGTACTTC
cdr3_aa: CASSKGRGQGAQEQYF

v_call: TRBV2
d_call: .
j_call: TRBJ1-1
clone_size: .
cdr3_nt: TGTGCCACCCTCCGGGGGATTGCGGCTTTCTTT
cdr3_aa: CATLRGIAAFF

v_call: TRBV2
d_call: .
j_call: TRBJ2-4
clone_size: .
cdr3_nt: TGTGCCAGCAGCGATGGGGGGACCCTAGCCAAAAACATTCAGTACTTC
cdr3_aa: CASSDGGTLAKNIQYF

v_call: TRBV7-2
d_call: TRBD2
j_call: TRBJ2-5
clone_size: once
cdr3_nt: TGTGCCAGCAGCTTAGACGCTAGCGGGGGGGCCGAGACCCAGTACTTC
cdr3_aa: CASSLDASGGAETQYF

v_call: TRBV7-9
d_call: TRBD1
j_call: TRBJ1-5
clone_size: .
cdr3_nt: TGTGCCAGCAGCTTACAAGGGGGCGGTCAGCCCCAGCATTTT
cdr3_aa: CASSLQGGGQPQHF